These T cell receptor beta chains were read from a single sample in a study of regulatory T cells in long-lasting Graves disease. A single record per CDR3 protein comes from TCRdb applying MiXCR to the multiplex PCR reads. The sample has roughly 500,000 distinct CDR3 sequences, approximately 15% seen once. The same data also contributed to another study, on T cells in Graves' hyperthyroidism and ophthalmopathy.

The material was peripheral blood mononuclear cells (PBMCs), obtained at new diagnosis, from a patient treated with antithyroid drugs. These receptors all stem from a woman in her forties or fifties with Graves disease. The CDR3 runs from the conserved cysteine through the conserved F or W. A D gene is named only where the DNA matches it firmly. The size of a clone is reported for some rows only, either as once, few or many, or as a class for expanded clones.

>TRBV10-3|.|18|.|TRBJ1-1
CATISLDRPLPLNTEAFF
TGTGCCACTATATCCCTCGACAGACCCCTTCCATTGAACACTGAAGCTTTCTTT
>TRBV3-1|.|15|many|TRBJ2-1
CASSQLSGDHNEQFF
TGTGCCAGCAGCCAACTGTCGGGAGACCACAATGAGCAGTTCTTC
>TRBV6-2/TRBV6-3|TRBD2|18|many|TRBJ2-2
CASSYDTSGRNSGGELFF
TGTGCCAGCAGTTACGATACTAGCGGGAGGAATTCAGGCGGGGAGCTGTTTTTT
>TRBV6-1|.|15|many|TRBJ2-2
CASFSRTVWPGELFF
TGTGCCAGTTTTTCCCGGACAGTATGGCCCGGGGAGCTGTTTTTT
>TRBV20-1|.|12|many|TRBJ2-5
CSAKGPPETQYF
TGCAGTGCGAAGGGCCCCCCGGAGACCCAGTACTTC
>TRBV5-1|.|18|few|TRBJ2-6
CASSLEAGALPGANVLTF
TGCGCCAGCAGCTTGGAGGCAGGGGCCCTCCCTGGGGCCAACGTCCTGACTTTC
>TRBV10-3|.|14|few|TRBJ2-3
CAISESVGSDTQYF
TGTGCCATCAGTGAGTCGGTAGGATCCGATACGCAGTATTTT
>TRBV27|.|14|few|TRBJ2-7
CASSGMGLVGEQYF
TGTGCCAGCAGTGGAATGGGGTTAGTGGGGGAGCAGTACTTC
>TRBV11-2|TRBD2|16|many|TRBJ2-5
CASSFPRGGRVGTQYF
TGTGCCAGCAGCTTCCCTCGCGGCGGGAGGGTGGGGACCCAGTACTTC
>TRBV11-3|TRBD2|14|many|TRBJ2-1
CASSFGGVYNEQFF
TGTGCCAGCAGCTTCGGGGGGGTCTACAATGAGCAGTTCTTC
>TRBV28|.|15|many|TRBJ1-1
CASSSGVWGNTEAFF
TGTGCCAGCAGTTCGGGGGTCTGGGGGAACACTGAAGCTTTCTTT
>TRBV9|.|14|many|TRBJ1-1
CASSAGGGPAEAFF
TGTGCCAGCAGCGCCGGGGGGGGGCCCGCTGAAGCTTTCTTT
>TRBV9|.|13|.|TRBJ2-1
CASSVDGLDEQFF
TGTGCCAGCAGCGTAGACGGACTCGATGAGCAGTTCTTC
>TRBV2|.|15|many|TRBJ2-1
CASIKQILSYNEQFF
TGTGCCAGCATCAAGCAGATACTCTCCTACAATGAGCAGTTCTTC
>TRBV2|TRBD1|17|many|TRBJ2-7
CASSGDRDAHTVYEQYF
TGTGCCAGCAGTGGGGACAGGGATGCGCATACTGTTTACGAGCAGTACTTC
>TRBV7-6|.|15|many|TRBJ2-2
CASSAQGANTGELFF
TGTGCCAGCAGCGCACAGGGCGCGAACACCGGGGAGCTGTTTTTT
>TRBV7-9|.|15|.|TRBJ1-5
CASSLGSLQNQPQHF
TGTGCCAGCAGCTTAGGGTCACTTCAAAATCAGCCCCAGCATTTT
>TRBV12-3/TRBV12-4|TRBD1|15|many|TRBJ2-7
CASSYSGQGTYEQYF
TGTGCCAGCAGCTACTCGGGACAGGGGACCTACGAGCAGTACTTC
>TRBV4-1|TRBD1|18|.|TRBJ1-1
CASSLSRGTGAANTEAFF
TGCGCCAGCAGCCTAAGCCGCGGGACAGGGGCTGCGAACACTGAAGCTTTCTTT
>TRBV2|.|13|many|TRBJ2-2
CAISSANTGELFF
TGTGCCATCTCTAGCGCGAACACCGGGGAGCTGTTTTTT
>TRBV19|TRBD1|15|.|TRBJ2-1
CASNQFGTGYDEQFF
TGTGCCAGTAACCAGTTCGGGACAGGGTACGATGAGCAGTTCTTC
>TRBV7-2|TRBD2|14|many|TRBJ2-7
CASSFRLAGAEQYF
TGTGCCAGCAGCTTCCGCCTAGCGGGAGCCGAGCAGTACTTC
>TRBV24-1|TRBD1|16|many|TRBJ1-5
CATSDSGTASNQPQHF
TGTGCCACCAGTGATTCCGGGACAGCTAGCAATCAGCCCCAGCATTTT
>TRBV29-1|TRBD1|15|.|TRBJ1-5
CSVGFGTGGTQPQHF
TGCAGCGTTGGGTTTGGGACAGGGGGTACTCAGCCCCAGCATTTT
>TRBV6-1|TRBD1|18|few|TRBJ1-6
CASSKTGIRNSYNSPLHF
TGTGCCAGCAGTAAGACAGGGATAAGGAACTCCTATAATTCACCCCTCCACTTT
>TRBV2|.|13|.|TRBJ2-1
CASSVDREYEQFF
TGTGCCAGCAGTGTGGATCGGGAGTATGAGCAGTTCTTC
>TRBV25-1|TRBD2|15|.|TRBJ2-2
CASSELAGPTGELFF
TGTGCCAGCAGTGAACTAGCGGGACCTACCGGGGAGCTGTTTTTT
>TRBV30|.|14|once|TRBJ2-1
CAWRFRGVYNEQFF
TGTGCCTGGAGGTTCCGCGGAGTATACAATGAGCAGTTCTTC
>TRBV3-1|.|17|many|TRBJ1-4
CASSPIGHSGANEKLFF
TGTGCCAGCAGCCCTATTGGGCATTCAGGGGCTAATGAAAAACTGTTTTTT
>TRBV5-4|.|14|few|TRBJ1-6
CASSLVGMDSPLHF
TGTGCCAGCAGCTTAGTGGGAATGGATTCACCCCTCCACTTT
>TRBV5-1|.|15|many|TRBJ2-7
CASSLGTTSSYEQYF
TGCGCCAGCAGCTTAGGGACAACGAGCTCCTACGAGCAGTACTTC
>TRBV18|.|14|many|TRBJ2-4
CASSPTPAKNIQYF
TGTGCCAGCTCACCGACCCCGGCCAAAAACATTCAGTACTTC
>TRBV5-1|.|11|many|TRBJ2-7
CASSRTNVQYF
TGTGCCAGCAGCCGGACGAATGTGCAGTACTTC
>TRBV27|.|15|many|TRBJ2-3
CASSLIQGPPDTQYF
TGTGCCAGCAGTTTAATCCAGGGACCTCCAGATACGCAGTATTTT
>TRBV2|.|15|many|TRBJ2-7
CASSENSWDPYEQYF
TGTGCCAGCAGTGAAAATAGCTGGGACCCCTACGAGCAGTACTTC
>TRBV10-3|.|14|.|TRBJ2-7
CAISEDSRETPQYF
TGTGCCATCAGTGAGGACAGCCGCGAAACCCCGCAGTACTTC
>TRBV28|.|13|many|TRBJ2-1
CASSFQSYNEQFF
TGTGCCAGCAGTTTTCAATCCTACAATGAGCAGTTCTTC
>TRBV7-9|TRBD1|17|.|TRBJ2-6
CASSSPGQGAGANVLTF
TGTGCCAGCAGCTCCCCGGGACAGGGGGCTGGGGCCAACGTCCTGACTTTC
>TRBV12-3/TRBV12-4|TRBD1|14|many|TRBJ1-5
CASSWTGFDQPQHF
TGTGCCAGCAGTTGGACAGGGTTTGATCAGCCCCAGCATTTT
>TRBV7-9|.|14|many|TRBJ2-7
CASSPQQVTYEQYF
TGTGCCAGCAGCCCCCAGCAGGTTACCTACGAGCAGTACTTC
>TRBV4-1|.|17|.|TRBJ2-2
CASSQETGMTVTGELFF
TGCGCCAGCAGCCAAGAGACAGGAATGACAGTCACCGGGGAGCTGTTTTTT
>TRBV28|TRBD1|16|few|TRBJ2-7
CASSSTGQGAGYEQYF
TGTGCCAGCAGTTCAACAGGACAGGGGGCAGGATACGAGCAGTACTTC
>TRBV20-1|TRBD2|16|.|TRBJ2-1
CSARYLAGSSYNEQFF
TGCAGTGCTAGGTATTTAGCGGGTAGCTCCTACAATGAGCAGTTCTTC
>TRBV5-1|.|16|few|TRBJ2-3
CASSLGGFVGADTQYF
TGCGCCAGCAGCTTGGGAGGGTTCGTAGGGGCAGATACGCAGTATTTT
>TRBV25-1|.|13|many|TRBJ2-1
CASSKGGYNEQFF
TGTGCCAGCAGCAAGGGGGGGTACAATGAGCAGTTCTTC
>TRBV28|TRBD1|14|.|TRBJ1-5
CASRSGQGLRQMHF
TGTGCCAGCAGGTCGGGACAGGGCTTAAGGCAAATGCATTTT
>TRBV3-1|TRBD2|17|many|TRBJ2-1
CASSQVYRTSGYNEQFF
TGTGCCAGCAGCCAAGTATACAGGACTAGCGGATACAATGAGCAGTTCTTC
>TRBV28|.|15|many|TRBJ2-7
CASSSIRDNIYEQYF
TGTGCCAGCAGTTCTATTAGGGACAACATCTACGAGCAGTACTTC
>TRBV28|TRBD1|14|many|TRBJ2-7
CASSTHGTGYEQYF
TGTGCCAGCAGTACCCACGGGACAGGGTACGAGCAGTACTTC
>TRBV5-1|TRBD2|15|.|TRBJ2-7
CASRPPSGTSYEQYF
TGCGCCAGCAGACCGCCTAGCGGGACCTCCTACGAGCAGTACTTC
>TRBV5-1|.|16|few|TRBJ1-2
CANSPSPVSVNYGYTF
TGCGCCAACAGCCCTTCTCCAGTCTCGGTTAACTATGGCTACACCTTC
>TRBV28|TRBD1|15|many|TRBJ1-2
CASREGTGGLGGYTF
TGTGCCAGCAGAGAAGGGACAGGGGGCTTGGGTGGCTACACCTTC
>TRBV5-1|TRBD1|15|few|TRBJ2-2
CASSTQGIDTGELFF
TGCGCCAGCAGCACACAGGGGATCGATACCGGGGAGCTGTTTTTT
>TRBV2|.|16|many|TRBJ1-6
CASSETAREAGSPLHF
TGTGCCAGCAGTGAAACCGCCAGGGAAGCTGGTTCACCCCTCCACTTT
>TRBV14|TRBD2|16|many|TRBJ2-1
CASSQWTSAIYNEQFF
TGTGCCAGCAGCCAGTGGACTAGCGCGATATACAATGAGCAGTTCTTC